In its sample, the clone carrying this T cell receptor (beta chain) was seen once. Its target is unknown. Germline V gene sequence: CDR1 SGHDN, CDR2 FVKESK. The V and J ends lost 4 bases and 7 bases respectively, with 11 bases between them. This CDR3 region has 13 residues. Assay used: immunoSEQ multiplex PCR; TCRdb lists only in-frame clones, some missing. The sample contains roughly 100,000 clones, just under 95% of which appear only once. The data derive from a study of OX40 agonist ivuxolimab in advanced cancers. Across the whole study: Those enrolled were approximately 78% male, with a mean age of around 57 years and ages from roughly 20 to 90.

General study results and limits: Also showing low normalized T-cell clonal expansion were some of the nonresponders. The antigens recognized by the expanded peripheral T cells, that is their antigen specificity, were not determined.

The material was CD4+ or CD8+ T cells sorted from blood, obtained in a trial of the OX40 agonist ivuxolimab. The chain carries TRBV14 and TRBJ1-5, with D unclear. This clonotype originated in an adult with an advanced solid tumor such as melanoma, head and neck, liver or kidney cancer. CDR3 amino acids: CASSLGTWQPQHF. The CDR3 bases are TGTGCCAGCAGCCTAGGAACCTGGCAGCCCCAGCATTTT.